The 23 T cell receptor beta chains below were found in one sample sequenced in a study of blood T cell repertoires in COVID-19. This table comes from immunoSEQ multiplex PCR, and its TCRdb copy is limited to in-frame clones, with some not included. The sample lists 410,000 or so clones, approximately 90% seen once, with 1.5% to 1.8% in the top ten. Sequencing used peripheral blood. All receptors come from a woman between 35 and 50 years old with COVID-19, enrolled during active disease.

The chain uses TRBV7-2 and TRBJ1-1; perhaps TRBD1 as D (5 bases). CDR3 length equals 13 residues. The germline V gene has CDR1 SGHTA and CDR2 FQGNSA. Trimming removed 5 bases at V and 9 bases at J, with 16 bases between. The CDR3 loop is CASSGGGAGKAFF. Written as DNA, the CDR3 is TGTGCCAGCAGCGGGGGAGGGGCGGGGAAAGCTTTCTTT.

This clone was picked up many times. The chain couples TRBV7-9 to TRBJ2-1; D is possibly TRBD2 (6 bases). Trimming removed 8 bases at V and 12 bases at J, with 20 bases between. Germline V gives CDR1 SEHNR, CDR2 FQNEAQ (reference sequence). The CDR3 is made up of 13 amino acids. The CDR3 sequence: CASSPEGPLGQFF. CDR3 DNA: TGTGCCAGCTCCCCGGAGGGTCCTTTAGGGCAGTTCTTC.

The chain employs TRBV7-9 and TRBJ2-7; possible D gene TRBD1, 6 bases. In germline, CDR1 is SEHNR, CDR2 FQNEAQ (reference sequence). CDR3 length: 14 residues. The V and J ends lost 4 bases and 0 bases respectively, with 10 bases between them. DNA for the CDR3: TGTGCCAGCAGCTACGACAGGAACTCCTACGAGCAGTACTTC. Protein product: CASSYDRNSYEQYF.

The V call is TRBV6-5, the J call TRBJ2-7, with D possibly matching TRBD2 (6 bases). CDR1 is MNHEY, CDR2 SVGAGI, per germline. With 6 bases removed from V and 2 bases from J, the gap between germline ends came to 17 bases. The CDR3 contains 15 residues. In DNA, the CDR3 is TGTGCCAGCAGCCCCTCAGCCGGGAGACCCTACGAGCAGTACTTC. As protein: CASSPSAGRPYEQYF.

This clone appeared once. The gene calls are TRBV7-6 and TRBJ2-3; TRBD2 is a possible D gene (5 bases). The germline V gene encodes CDR1 SGHVS and CDR2 FNYEAQ. This CDR3 comprises 13 residues. Trimming pared 3 bases from V and 5 bases from J, leaving 9 bases between. DNA of the CDR3: TGTGCCAGCAGCTTCGGGGTTGGAGATACGCAGTATTTT. Amino acids: CASSFGVGDTQYF.

V gene TRBV28 combines with J gene TRBJ2-7; 10 nucleotides agree with TRBD2. Germline V CDR1 and CDR2: MDHEN, SYDVKM. CDR3 length: 15 amino acids. V shed 5 bases and J 3 bases; nucleotides not matched to a gene: 7. CDR3 in DNA: TGTGCCAGCAGTCTGGGGGCTAGCGGGGGCTACGAGCAGTACTTC. It specifies CASSLGASGGYEQYF.

The chain uses TRBV18 and TRBJ1-6, with D possibly being TRBD1 (6 bases). V lost 0 bases to trimming and J lost 9 bases, with 21 bases between them. The CDR3 sequence is 18 residues long. CDR1 is KGHSH and CDR2 is LQKENI in the germline V gene. CDR3 amino acids: CASSPPSVQGLMASPLHF. The CDR3 DNA follows: TGTGCCAGCTCACCACCTTCGGTCCAGGGGCTCATGGCTTCACCCCTCCACTTT.

This chain joins TRBV28 and TRBJ2-1; D is undetermined. CDR1 is MDHEN and CDR2 is SYDVKM in the germline V gene. CDR3 length: 12 residues. V lost 2 bases and J lost 7, with 6 bases in between. CDR3 bases: TGTGCCAGCAGTTTAATGAGTAATGAGCAGTTCTTC. Translation: CASSLMSNEQFF.

The rearrangement links TRBV6-2 or TRBV6-3 to TRBJ1-1; possibly TRBD1 for D (6 bases). The V gene lost 2 bases and the J gene lost 7 bases, with 11 bases spanning the gap. Germline V gene sequence: CDR1 MNHEY, CDR2 SVGEGT. This CDR3 is built from 13 residues. The CDR3 loop reads CASSYRRGGEAFF. DNA of the CDR3: TGTGCCAGCAGTTACCGGAGGGGGGGTGAAGCTTTCTTT.

The chain joins TRBV19 to TRBJ2-2; 8 nucleotides match TRBD2. This CDR3 comprises 15 residues. Germline CDR1 reads LNHDA; CDR2 reads SQIVND (reference sequence). Trimming removed 4 bases from V and 5 bases from J; junction bases left unmatched: 6. The CDR3: CASSTRGGLTGELFF. DNA of the CDR3: TGTGCCAGTAGTACCCGGGGGGGCCTAACCGGGGAGCTGTTTTTT.

The chain joins TRBV28 to TRBJ2-4; TRBD1 agrees at 9 bases. V shed 5 bases and J 1 base; nucleotides not matched to a gene: 12. CDR1 and CDR2 (germline): MDHEN, SYDVKM. The CDR3 is made up of 18 amino acids. CDR3 in amino acids: CASSLADRGWGAKNIQYF. The DNA for the CDR3 is TGTGCCAGCAGTCTAGCGGACAGGGGATGGGGGGCCAAAAACATTCAGTACTTC.

The chain uses TRBV10-1 and TRBJ2-4, with 7 positions matching TRBD2. V shed 9 bases and J 4 bases; nucleotides not matched to a gene: 9. The CDR3 is made up of 14 amino acids. Germline CDR1 reads WNHNN; CDR2 reads SYGVQD (reference sequence). CDR3 nucleotides: TGCGCCAGTCGCGGGCGGGGGAGGAAAAACATTCAGTACTTC. It encodes CASRGRGRKNIQYF.

V and J are TRBV6-5 and TRBJ2-2; 8 bases are shared with TRBD2. The CDR3 sequence is 16 residues long. The germline V gene encodes CDR1 MNHEY and CDR2 SVGAGI. V lost 0 bases to trimming and J lost 9 bases; unmatched junction nucleotides: 9. The DNA for the CDR3 is TGTGCCAGCAGTTACTCGGGGACTAGTCGGAGGAGGGAGCTGTTTTTT. Translation: CASSYSGTSRRRELFF.

The chain couples TRBV27 to TRBJ1-1; D gene ambiguous. There are 13 residues in the CDR3. Trimming took off 2 bases at V and 10 bases at J, with 14 bases between the two ends. Germline V gene sequence: CDR1 MNHEY, CDR2 SMNVEV (reference sequence). The DNA of the CDR3 is TGTGCCAGCAGTTTAGGAGGCAGAGCATCAGCTTTCTTT. Encoded protein: CASSLGGRASAFF.

This clone appeared a single time. The chain joins TRBV6-1 to TRBJ1-5; weak D call: TRBD1 (6 bases). The CDR3 sequence is 15 residues long. The germline gives CDR1 MNHNS, CDR2 SASEGT. The V end lost 3 bases, the J end lost 3 bases, and 12 bases lay between the germline ends. The CDR3 DNA sequence: TGTGCCAGCAGTGAGGCAGGGGCTCCCAATCAGCCCCAGCATTTT. The encoded protein is CASSEAGAPNQPQHF.

This clone was seen a single time. J is TRBJ2-3 and V is TRBV28, with 9 bases lining up with TRBD2. The CDR3 totals 15 residues. J gave up 6 bases and V 6 bases, and 10 bases lay outside the gene matches. Germline CDR1 and CDR2: MDHEN and SYDVKM. CDR3 region: CASRMAGGALDTQYF. CDR3 nucleotides: TGTGCCAGCAGGATGGCGGGGGGGGCTTTGGATACGCAGTATTTT.

The chain has TRBV4-2 and TRBJ2-2, with TRBD2 matching over 15 bases. With V trimmed by 1 base and J by 8 bases, 14 bases remained unmatched. The germline gives CDR1 LGHNA, CDR2 YNFKEQ. This CDR3 has 20 residues. In DNA form, the CDR3 reads TGTGCCAGCAGCCAAGGACCGGGACTAGCGGGGGGAGGGTCGGAAGGGGAGCTGTTTTTT. It codes for CASSQGPGLAGGGSEGELFF.

V gene TRBV30 combines with J gene TRBJ2-7, with 13 bases lining up with TRBD2. Germline V gene lookup returns CDR1 GTSNPN and CDR2 SVGIG (reference sequence). V lost 1 base to trimming and J lost 4 bases; unmatched junction nucleotides: 4. This CDR3 comprises 15 residues. The CDR3, as DNA: TGTGCCTGGAGTGCCGGGACTAGCGGGACTTACGAGCAGTACTTC. Its protein product is CAWSAGTSGTYEQYF.

This chain joins TRBV9 and TRBJ2-5, with 8 bases fitting TRBD2. Germline V lookup: CDR1 SGDLS, CDR2 YYNGEE. V was pared by 0 bases and J by 5 bases, with 9 bases of the junction left unmatched. This CDR3 has 16 amino acids. DNA for the CDR3: TGTGCCAGCAGCGTAGCATCGGGGGGGCGCGGGGAGACCCAGTACTTC. Translated, it gives CASSVASGGRGETQYF. The full variable domain, in which reference TRBV9 and TRBJ2-5 provide the parts outside the CDR3, is DSGVTQTPKHLITATGQRVTLRCSPRSGDLSVYWYQQSLDQGLQFLIQYYNGEERAKGNILERFSAQQFPDLHSELNLSSLELGDSALYFCASSVASGGRGETQYFGPGTRLLVL.

The rearrangement links TRBV11-2 to TRBJ1-2; D possibly corresponds to TRBD1 (6 bases). CDR3 length: 15 residues. Between the trimmed V and J ends, which lost 0 bases and 9 bases, there was a span of 17 bases. Germline V CDR1 and CDR2: SGHAT, FQNNGV. Written as DNA, the CDR3 is TGTGCCAGCAGCTTAGAATTCGGGGGGCGCGGGCGCTACACCTTC. Translating gives CASSLEFGGRGRYTF. Using reference TRBV11-2 and TRBJ1-2 for the parts outside the CDR3, the full variable domain is EAGVAQSPRYKIIEKRQSVAFWCNPISGHATLYWYQQILGQGPKLLIQFQNNGVVDDSQLPKDRFSAERLKGVDSTLKIQPAKLEDSAVYLCASSLEFGGRGRYTFGSGTRLTVV.

J is TRBJ2-3 and V is TRBV5-4; tentatively, D is TRBD2 (5 bases). CDR1 and CDR2 (germline): SGHNT, YYREEE (reference sequence). With 4 bases removed from V and 0 bases from J, the gap between germline ends came to 9 bases. The CDR3 contains 14 residues. In DNA, the CDR3 is TGTGCCAGCAGCCCCTCGGGGAGCACAGATACGCAGTATTTT. Residues: CASSPSGSTDTQYF.

The V gene is TRBV5-1, the J gene TRBJ1-4; 8 bases fit TRBD1. J was trimmed by 7 bases and V by 5 bases; bases with no gene match: 13. Germline CDR1 reads SGHRS; CDR2 reads YFSETQ. This CDR3 comprises 16 residues. The CDR3 DNA sequence: TGCGCCAGCAGAATTACCGGGACAGGAGTTTTTGAAAAACTGTTTTTT. Protein sequence: CASRITGTGVFEKLFF.

The V call is TRBV19, the J call TRBJ1-2; D is possibly TRBD1 (5 bases). CDR3 length: 16 amino acids. The germline V and J ends were trimmed by 1 base and 2 bases, with 14 bases remaining between them. Germline V gene lookup returns CDR1 LNHDA and CDR2 SQIVND (reference sequence). This CDR3 is CASSIGQLRENYGYTF. The CDR3, as DNA: TGTGCCAGTAGTATAGGACAGCTCAGGGAAAACTATGGCTACACCTTC.